Listed below are T cell receptor beta chains from one sample, sequenced in a study of T cells after yellow fever vaccination. TCRdb itself ran the 5' RACE reads through MiXCR, one entry per CDR3 protein. The profile covers a few hundred thousand distinct CDR3 sequences, with around 9.3% appearing a single time and about 3.5% taken by the ten largest. The specimen was CD4+ T cells sorted from PBMCs, collected 5 days after the yellow fever booster vaccination. These receptors were obtained from a man aged 18 to 29 who received the YFV17D yellow fever vaccine. Each CDR3 is given without its conserved first and last residue. Each record gives: CDR3 length, V gene, J gene, CDR3 protein.

len: 13
v_gene: TRBV18
j_gene: TRBJ2-7
CDR3aa: ASSPGAGVYYEQY

len: 9
v_gene: TRBV20-1
j_gene: TRBJ1-2
CDR3aa: SAETGYGYT

len: 16
v_gene: TRBV6-5
j_gene: TRBJ2-1
CDR3aa: ASSTTGLAGSSYNEQF

len: 13
v_gene: TRBV28
j_gene: TRBJ2-1
CDR3aa: ASSSPRGLYNEQF

len: 14
v_gene: TRBV12-3/TRBV12-4
j_gene: TRBJ2-4
CDR3aa: ASGQRNSEAKNIQY

len: 15
v_gene: TRBV4-2
j_gene: TRBJ2-3
CDR3aa: ASSQDRTSGGADTQY

len: 14
v_gene: TRBV5-1
j_gene: TRBJ1-6
CDR3aa: ASSLRTDSYNSPLH

len: 12
v_gene: TRBV5-6
j_gene: TRBJ2-7
CDR3aa: ASSSQRGSYEQY

len: 13
v_gene: TRBV2
j_gene: TRBJ1-5
CDR3aa: ASSGWVIGNQPQH

len: 9
v_gene: TRBV7-9
j_gene: TRBJ2-1
CDR3aa: ASSLTLEQF

len: 14
v_gene: TRBV7-2
j_gene: TRBJ2-7
CDR3aa: ASSRGLAGDAYEQY

len: 10
v_gene: TRBV29-1
j_gene: TRBJ1-5
CDR3aa: SVGSGNQPQH

len: 14
v_gene: TRBV4-2
j_gene: TRBJ1-2
CDR3aa: ASSQDYRGSNYGYT

len: 14
v_gene: TRBV4-3
j_gene: TRBJ1-5
CDR3aa: ASSQDLLHNGQPQH

len: 11
v_gene: TRBV5-1
j_gene: TRBJ1-6
CDR3aa: ATTPGNGSPLH

len: 16
v_gene: TRBV6-6
j_gene: TRBJ1-6
CDR3aa: ASGPGTGGFSYNSPLH

len: 15
v_gene: TRBV16
j_gene: TRBJ2-7
CDR3aa: ASSQSSFLGNSYEQY

len: 13
v_gene: TRBV7-6
j_gene: TRBJ1-5
CDR3aa: ASSLLPGTGEPQH

len: 12
v_gene: TRBV12-5
j_gene: TRBJ2-7
CDR3aa: ASGFGQFQREQY

len: 12
v_gene: TRBV4-3
j_gene: TRBJ1-5
CDR3aa: ASSHGLGNQPQH

len: 12
v_gene: TRBV6-1
j_gene: TRBJ1-1
CDR3aa: ASRDRWTNTEAF

len: 13
v_gene: TRBV3-1
j_gene: TRBJ2-1
CDR3aa: ASSQRQGNSNEQF

len: 14
v_gene: TRBV5-1
j_gene: TRBJ1-5
CDR3aa: ASSSGTGGSNQPQH

len: 8
v_gene: TRBV6-6
j_gene: TRBJ2-7
CDR3aa: ASSGGEQY

len: 11
v_gene: TRBV7-6
j_gene: TRBJ2-3
CDR3aa: ASSLVVTDTQY

len: 12
v_gene: TRBV11-2
j_gene: TRBJ2-7
CDR3aa: ASSWRGGAYEQY

len: 13
v_gene: TRBV7-3
j_gene: TRBJ2-5
CDR3aa: ASSSSGVSGETQY

len: 13
v_gene: TRBV6-2/TRBV6-3
j_gene: TRBJ2-3
CDR3aa: ASSYASGAHDTQY

len: 13
v_gene: TRBV5-1
j_gene: TRBJ2-1
CDR3aa: ASSPGTSIYNEQF

len: 12
v_gene: TRBV6-1
j_gene: TRBJ1-2
CDR3aa: ASRTGTGGEGYT

len: 13
v_gene: TRBV3-2
j_gene: TRBJ2-3
CDR3aa: ASSQEATKTDTQY

len: 10
v_gene: TRBV20-1
j_gene: TRBJ2-1
CDR3aa: SARDPSHEQF

len: 14
v_gene: TRBV5-4
j_gene: TRBJ1-3
CDR3aa: ASSLRGSGAGNTIY